A selection of T cell receptor beta chains follows, all from one sample in a study of OX40 agonist ivuxolimab in advanced cancers. Assay used: immunoSEQ multiplex PCR; TCRdb lists only in-frame clones, some missing. The sample includes approximately 32,000 clones, approximately 85% of them seen just once. The source material was CD4+ or CD8+ T cells sorted from blood, sampled in a trial of the OX40 agonist ivuxolimab. These receptors were obtained from an adult with an advanced solid tumor such as melanoma, head and neck, liver or kidney cancer. The CDR3 runs from the conserved cysteine through the conserved F or W. A D gene is named only where the DNA matches it firmly. Some rows have no size entry. The others give once, few or many, or a class for an expanded clone.

>.|TRBV9|TRBJ2-7|TRBD1
CASSGGQGYEQYF
TGTGCCAGCAGCGGGGGACAGGGGTACGAGCAGTACTTC
>.|TRBV7-9|TRBJ2-1|.
CASSSQFRLREQFF
TGTGCCAGCAGCTCCCAATTCCGTCTAAGGGAGCAGTTCTTC
>.|TRBV2|TRBJ2-1|.
CASSDLLKEGEQFF
TGTGCCAGCAGTGATTTGCTAAAGGAGGGTGAGCAGTTCTTC
>.|TRBV6-5|TRBJ2-7|.
CASSSRQGGYEQYF
TGTGCCAGCAGCTCCAGGCAGGGGGGCTACGAGCAGTACTTC
>.|TRBV21-1|TRBJ1-4|.
CASPGTGLEKLFF
TGTGCCAGCCCGGGGACAGGCCTTGAAAAACTGTTTTTT
>.|TRBV27|TRBJ2-5|TRBD2
CASSFLSGGRETQYF
TGTGCCAGCAGTTTTCTTAGCGGGGGCCGGGAGACCCAGTACTTC
>once|TRBV28|TRBJ1-4|.
CASSSQRGGEKLFF
TGTGCCAGCAGTTCTCAGCGGGGTGGGGAAAAACTGTTTTTT
>.|TRBV7-6|TRBJ2-1|.
CASSSHRESNEQFF
TGTGCCAGCAGCTCCCACAGGGAATCGAATGAGCAGTTCTTC
>.|TRBV4-3|TRBJ2-2|TRBD2
CASSHPGGADTGELFF
TGCGCCAGCAGCCATCCCGGGGGGGCGGACACCGGGGAGCTGTTTTTT
>.|TRBV4-3|TRBJ2-3|.
CASSQDWRGGPTDTQYF
TGCGCCAGCAGCCAAGATTGGAGGGGGGGCCCCACAGATACGCAGTATTTT
>.|TRBV28|TRBJ2-7|.
CASKRQRPDYEQYF
TGTGCCAGCAAACGACAGCGACCAGACTACGAGCAGTACTTC
>.|TRBV7-9|TRBJ2-7|TRBD2
CASPLRGVRYEQYF
TGTGCCAGCCCACTCCGGGGGGTAAGGTACGAGCAGTACTTC
>.|TRBV4-1|TRBJ2-7|.
CASSGGGGSYEQYF
TGCGCCAGCAGCGGGGGTGGGGGGTCCTACGAGCAGTACTTC
>.|TRBV7-9|TRBJ1-2|.
CASSFPGSDSYGYTF
TGTGCCAGCAGCTTCCCTGGATCGGACAGCTATGGCTACACCTTC
>.|TRBV7-9|TRBJ2-7|.
CASSYDSNPHLPEQYF
TGTGCCAGCAGCTACGACTCAAATCCACACCTGCCCGAGCAGTACTTC
>.|TRBV11-2|TRBJ2-1|TRBD2
CASSPAAKAGGANEQFF
TGTGCCAGCAGCCCTGCTGCAAAGGCCGGGGGGGCGAATGAGCAGTTCTTC
>.|TRBV19|TRBJ2-1|.
CASSAGLNEQFF
TGTGCCAGTAGTGCCGGACTCAATGAGCAGTTCTTC
>.|TRBV27|TRBJ1-5|.
CASSLSYSNQPQHF
TGTGCCAGCAGTTTGTCTTATAGCAATCAGCCCCAGCATTTT
>.|TRBV6-1|TRBJ2-7|.
CASSEAGGAWYEQYF
TGTGCCAGCAGTGAAGCGGGGGGCGCTTGGTACGAGCAGTACTTC
>.|TRBV25-1|TRBJ2-7|.
CASSDAYEQYF
TGTGCCAGCAGCGACGCCTACGAGCAGTACTTC
>.|TRBV19|TRBJ2-7|TRBD1
CASSTGQADGLYEQYF
TGTGCCAGTAGTACCGGACAGGCCGATGGGCTCTACGAGCAGTACTTC
>.|TRBV11-1|TRBJ2-4|.
CASSFSGVGNIQYF
TGTGCCAGCAGTTTCAGCGGTGTTGGAAACATTCAGTACTTC
>.|TRBV5-4|TRBJ1-4|.
CASSLDEKLFF
TGTGCCAGCAGCTTGGATGAAAAACTGTTTTTT
>.|TRBV11-2|TRBJ2-7|.
CASSATGPRADEQYF
TGTGCCAGCAGCGCGACGGGACCGCGCGCGGACGAGCAGTACTTC
>few|TRBV4-2|TRBJ1-2|TRBD1
CASSQDGTGGGYGYTF
TGTGCCAGCAGCCAAGATGGGACAGGGGGTGGATATGGCTACACCTTC
>.|TRBV19|TRBJ1-4|TRBD1
CASSTRQGKDEKLFF
TGTGCCAGTAGTACCCGACAGGGAAAAGATGAAAAACTGTTTTTT
>.|TRBV28|TRBJ1-4|TRBD1
CASSNMGQDIATNEKLFF
TGTGCCAGCAGTAATATGGGACAGGATATTGCAACTAATGAAAAACTGTTTTTT
>.|TRBV15|TRBJ2-2|.
CATSRGKGLTGELFF
TGTGCCACCAGCAGAGGAAAGGGCCTCACCGGGGAGCTGTTTTTT
>.|TRBV2|TRBJ1-5|TRBD1
CASSEVTTGVGNQPQHF
TGTGCCAGCAGTGAAGTCACTACAGGGGTGGGCAATCAGCCCCAGCATTTT
>.|TRBV11-1|TRBJ2-2|TRBD1
CASSLGGTGVTGELFF
TGTGCCAGCAGCTTAGGGGGGACAGGGGTCACCGGGGAGCTGTTTTTT
>.|TRBV30|TRBJ1-2|TRBD1
CAWYPGQGYYGYTF
TGTGCCTGGTACCCGGGACAGGGATACTATGGCTACACCTTC
>once|TRBV7-2|TRBJ1-1|TRBD1
CASSFPGQNPSFF
TGTGCCAGCAGCTTCCCGGGACAGAACCCCAGCTTCTTT
>once|TRBV19|TRBJ2-3|.
CASSIQGSVQDTQYF
TGTGCCAGTAGTATTCAGGGGTCGGTACAAGATACGCAGTATTTT
>.|TRBV6-6|TRBJ2-7|.
CASGAGGAYEQYF
TGTGCCAGCGGCGCAGGGGGGGCCTACGAGCAGTACTTC
>few|TRBV10-2|TRBJ2-3|TRBD2
CASSEPLAGGPDTQYF
TGCGCCAGCAGTGAGCCTCTAGCGGGGGGGCCGGATACGCAGTATTTT
>.|TRBV19|TRBJ1-1|.
CASRTTATEAFF
TGTGCCAGTAGGACTACGGCAACTGAAGCTTTCTTT
>.|TRBV19|TRBJ2-7|.
CASSLGLEPGTSEGGEQYF
TGTGCCAGTAGTCTTGGACTTGAGCCGGGGACTTCGGAAGGGGGGGAGCAGTACTTC
>.|TRBV9|TRBJ2-5|TRBD1
CASSKTGGQETQYF
TGTGCCAGCAGCAAGACAGGGGGTCAAGAGACCCAGTACTTC
>.|TRBV6-8|TRBJ2-3|.
CASSFLSDTQYF
TGTGCCAGCAGTTTTCTGTCAGATACGCAGTATTTT
>.|TRBV13|TRBJ2-3|TRBD1
CASSPAEGQQNTDTQYF
TGTGCCAGCAGCCCCGCCGAGGGACAGCAAAACACAGATACGCAGTATTTT
>few|TRBV19|TRBJ1-2|.
CASSTLPPLAYGYTF
TGTGCCAGTAGTACTCTACCCCCGTTAGCCTATGGCTACACCTTC
>once|TRBV7-3|TRBJ2-3|TRBD1
CASSPGQGNTDTQYF
TGTGCCAGCAGCCCGGGACAGGGGAACACAGATACGCAGTATTTT
>.|TRBV5-4|TRBJ2-5|TRBD1
CASSTGGPETQYF
TGTGCCAGCAGCACAGGGGGTCCAGAGACCCAGTACTTC
>few|TRBV10-2|TRBJ2-1|TRBD2
CASMSPAGDYNEQFF
TGCGCCAGCATGAGCCCAGCGGGGGATTACAATGAGCAGTTCTTC
>.|TRBV7-8|TRBJ2-1|.
CASSTDPEQFF
TGTGCCAGCAGCACGGACCCCGAGCAGTTCTTC
>.|TRBV30|TRBJ2-3|TRBD2
CAWSVDWGGGTDTQYF
TGTGCCTGGAGTGTAGATTGGGGCGGGGGGACAGATACGCAGTATTTT
>once|TRBV30|TRBJ2-7|.
CAWSLGYEQYF
TGTGCCTGGAGTCTGGGATACGAGCAGTACTTC